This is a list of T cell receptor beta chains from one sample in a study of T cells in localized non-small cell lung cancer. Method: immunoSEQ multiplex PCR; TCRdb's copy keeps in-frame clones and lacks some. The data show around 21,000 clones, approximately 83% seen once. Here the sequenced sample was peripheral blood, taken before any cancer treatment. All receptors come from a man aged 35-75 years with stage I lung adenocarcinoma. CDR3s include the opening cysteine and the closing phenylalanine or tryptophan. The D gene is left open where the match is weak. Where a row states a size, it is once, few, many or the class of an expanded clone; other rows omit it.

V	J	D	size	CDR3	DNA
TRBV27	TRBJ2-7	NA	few	CASSSPGVDEQYF	TGTGCCAGCAGTTCCCCAGGGGTGGACGAGCAGTACTTC
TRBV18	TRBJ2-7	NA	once	CASSPPNYSYEQYF	TGTGCCAGCTCACCACCGAACTACTCCTACGAGCAGTACTTC
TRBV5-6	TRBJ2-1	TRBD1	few	CASSLGAGGNEQFF	TGTGCCAGCAGCTTGGGGGCAGGGGGCAATGAGCAGTTCTTC
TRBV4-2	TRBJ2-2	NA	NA	CASSQDGGSVTGELFF	TGTGCCAGCAGCCAAGACGGCGGGTCGGTGACCGGGGAGCTGTTTTTT
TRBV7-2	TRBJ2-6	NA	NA	CASSVTRVLVSGANVLTF	TGTGCCAGCAGCGTAACCCGGGTCCTCGTCTCTGGGGCCAACGTCCTGACTTTC
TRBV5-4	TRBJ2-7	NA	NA	CASSFIDKHYEQYF	TGTGCCAGCAGCTTCATAGACAAACACTACGAGCAGTACTTC
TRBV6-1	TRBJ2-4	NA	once	CASSSKDIQYF	TGTGCCAGCAGTTCAAAGGACATTCAGTACTTC
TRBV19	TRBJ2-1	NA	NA	CASSLRPLYWESSYNEQFF	TGTGCCAGTAGCCTTCGACCCCTTTACTGGGAGAGCTCCTACAATGAGCAGTTCTTC
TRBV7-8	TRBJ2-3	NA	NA	CASSDRVQAGKDTDTQYF	TGTGCCAGCAGCGACCGCGTACAGGCCGGGAAGGACACAGATACGCAGTATTTT
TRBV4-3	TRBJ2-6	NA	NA	CASSQVEPSSSSGANVLTF	TGCGCCAGCAGCCAAGTCGAGCCTAGTTCCTCCTCAGGGGCCAACGTCCTGACTTTC
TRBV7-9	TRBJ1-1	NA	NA	CASSFRSAPNTEAFF	TGTGCCAGCAGCTTCCGGTCGGCCCCCAACACTGAAGCTTTCTTT
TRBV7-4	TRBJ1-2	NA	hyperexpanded	CASSRMTGQNNYGYTF	TGTGCCAGCAGCCGAATGACAGGACAAAATAACTATGGCTACACCTTC
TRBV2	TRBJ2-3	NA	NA	CASRRRTGLASTDTQYF	TGTGCCAGCAGGCGGCGGACGGGCCTCGCTAGCACAGATACGCAGTATTTT
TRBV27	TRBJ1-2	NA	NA	CASSLTGFNYGYTF	TGTGCCAGCAGTTTAACAGGGTTTAACTATGGCTACACCTTC
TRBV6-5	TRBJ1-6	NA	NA	CASSSLNSPLHF	TGTGCCAGCAGTTCCCTCAATTCACCCCTCCACTTT
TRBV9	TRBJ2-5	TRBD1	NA	CASSVNRGGKTQYF	TGTGCCAGCAGCGTAAACAGGGGTGGGAAGACCCAGTACTTC
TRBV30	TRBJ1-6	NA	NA	CAWGPGGPPLHF	TGTGCCTGGGGCCCGGGGGGGCCACCCCTCCACTTT
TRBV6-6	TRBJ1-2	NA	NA	CASSPQGMHGYTF	TGTGCCAGCAGCCCCCAGGGGATGCACGGCTACACCTTC
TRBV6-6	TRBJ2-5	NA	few	CASSYRDGQRETQYF	TGTGCCAGCAGTTACCGGGACGGTCAGAGAGAGACCCAGTACTTC
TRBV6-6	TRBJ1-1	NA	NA	CASSYQQENTEAFF	TGTGCCAGCAGTTACCAGCAGGAGAACACTGAAGCTTTCTTT
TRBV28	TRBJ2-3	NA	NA	CASSLMDTQYF	TGTGCCAGCAGTTTAATGGATACGCAGTATTTT
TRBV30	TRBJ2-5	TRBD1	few	CAWNPGQGGQETQYF	TGTGCCTGGAACCCGGGACAGGGGGGGCAAGAGACCCAGTACTTC
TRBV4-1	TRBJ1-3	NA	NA	CASSQSGTLSGNTIYF	TGCGCCAGCAGCCAATCAGGAACCCTCTCTGGAAACACCATATATTTT
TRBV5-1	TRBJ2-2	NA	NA	CASSLQEIGELFF	TGCGCCAGCAGCCTGCAAGAGATCGGGGAGCTGTTTTTT
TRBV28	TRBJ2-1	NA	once	CASSFGALSYNEQFF	TGTGCCAGCAGTTTCGGGGCTCTCTCCTACAATGAGCAGTTCTTC
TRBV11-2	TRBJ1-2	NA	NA	CASSLGYRDALYGYTF	TGTGCCAGCAGCTTAGGGTATCGGGACGCCCTCTATGGCTACACCTTC
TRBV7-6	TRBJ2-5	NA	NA	CASSLAPWGAQETQYF	TGTGCCAGCAGCTTAGCGCCCTGGGGAGCACAAGAGACCCAGTACTTC
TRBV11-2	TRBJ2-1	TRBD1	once	CASSLVAGGIYNEQFF	TGTGCCAGCAGCTTAGTGGCAGGGGGCATCTACAATGAGCAGTTCTTC
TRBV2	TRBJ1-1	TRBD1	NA	CASSEGVRGRGNTEAFF	TGTGCCAGCAGTGAAGGGGTCAGGGGGCGAGGGAACACTGAAGCTTTCTTT
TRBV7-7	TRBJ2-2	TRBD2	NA	CASSADLAGANTGELFF	TGTGCTAGCAGCGCCGACCTAGCGGGGGCGAACACCGGGGAGCTGTTTTTT
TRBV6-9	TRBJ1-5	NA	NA	CASTNLQGWMRKPQHF	TGTGCCAGCACCAATCTACAGGGATGGATGCGCAAGCCCCAGCATTTT
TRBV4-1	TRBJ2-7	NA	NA	CASSRQQGHEQYF	TGCGCCAGCAGCCGACAACAGGGCCACGAGCAGTACTTC
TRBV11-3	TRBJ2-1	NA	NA	CASSPGPNNEQFF	TGTGCCAGCAGCCCCGGGCCAAACAATGAGCAGTTCTTC
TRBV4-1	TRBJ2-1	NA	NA	CASSQQGRTALSSYNEQFF	TGCGCCAGCAGCCAACAGGGACGGACCGCCCTCTCTTCCTACAATGAGCAGTTCTTC
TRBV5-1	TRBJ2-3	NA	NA	CASSLAPEDTQYF	TGCGCCAGCAGCTTGGCCCCGGAGGATACGCAGTATTTT
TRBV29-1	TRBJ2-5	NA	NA	CSVVGRAPETQYF	TGCAGCGTTGTCGGCAGGGCCCCAGAGACCCAGTACTTC
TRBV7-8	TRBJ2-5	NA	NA	CASSLERGEETQYF	TGTGCCAGCAGCTTAGAAAGGGGGGAAGAGACCCAGTACTTC
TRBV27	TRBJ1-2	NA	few	CASSFTAGGGYGYTF	TGTGCCAGCAGTTTCACAGCGGGGGGGGGATATGGCTACACCTTC
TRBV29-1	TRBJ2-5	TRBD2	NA	CSVAGGLAESQETQYF	TGCAGCGTTGCCGGGGGACTAGCGGAGAGCCAAGAGACCCAGTACTTC
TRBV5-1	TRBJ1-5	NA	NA	CASSLDTNQPQHF	TGCGCCAGCAGCTTGGATACCAATCAGCCCCAGCATTTT
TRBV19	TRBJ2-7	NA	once	CASSIQTQAYEQYF	TGTGCCAGTAGTATCCAGACCCAAGCCTACGAGCAGTACTTC
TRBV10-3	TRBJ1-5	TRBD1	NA	CATRDSLSNQPQHF	TGTGCCACCCGGGACAGCCTAAGCAATCAGCCCCAGCATTTT
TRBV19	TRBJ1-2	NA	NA	CATQDLRGLNYGYTF	TGTGCCACCCAGGATCTACGGGGCCTCAACTATGGCTACACCTTC